The 15 T cell receptor beta chains presented below share a single source sample, sequenced in a study of T cells in Graves' hyperthyroidism and ophthalmopathy. Researchers amplified the TCR beta CDR3 regions from RNA transcripts. The TCR CDR3 was amplified in a first-round RT-PCR using the HTBI primer set. TCRdb ran MiXCR on the multiplex PCR reads and lists one entry per CDR3 protein. The sample yields fewer than 400,000 distinct CDR3 sequences, around 14% seen once. The material sequenced was blood. These receptors were obtained from a woman younger than 35 with Graves' hyperthyroidism that later progressed to Graves' ophthalmopathy.

This clonotype was seen ten or more times. The CDR3 coding sequence is TGTGCCACCAGCAGGGACAGGGTAGGAACTGAAGCTTTCTTT. Protein sequence: CATSRDRVGTEAFF. The chain is built from TRBV15 and TRBJ1-1; 8 nucleotides align to TRBD1. Germline V gives CDR1 LNHNV, CDR2 YYDKDF (reference sequence). V lost 3 bases to trimming and J lost 5 bases; unmatched junction nucleotides: 5. The CDR3 runs 14 residues.

This clonotype was seen many times. The V and J genes are TRBV5-1 and TRBJ2-3; possibly TRBD2 for D (8 bases). Per the germline V gene, CDR1 is SGHRS and CDR2 is YFSETQ. Deletions cut 5 bases from V and 3 bases from J, with 16 bases between. The CDR3 spans 15 residues. CDR3 sequence (DNA): TGCGCCAGCAGTCGGGAGGGGGACAGAACAGATACGCAGTATTTT. It encodes CASSREGDRTDTQYF.

The rearrangement links TRBV6-4 to TRBJ2-7, with TRBD1 as a possible D gene (6 bases). V was clipped by 5 bases and J by 0 bases, with 26 bases between them. The germline gives CDR1 MRHNA, CDR2 SNTAGT. This CDR3 contains 19 residues. The CDR3 is CASSLPPGHKFHCSYEQYF. The CDR3 DNA sequence: TGTGCCAGCAGTCTCCCTCCGGGACACAAGTTTCACTGCTCCTACGAGCAGTACTTC.

This clonotype appeared a few times. The rearrangement links TRBV5-6 to TRBJ2-7, with unresolved D. CDR1 is SGHDT and CDR2 is YYEEEE in the germline V gene. V was pared by 0 bases and J by 6 bases, with 16 bases between. The CDR3 spans 15 residues. CDR3: CASSLAAGFDGEQYF. CDR3 sequence (DNA): TGTGCCAGCAGCTTGGCCGCCGGGTTTGACGGCGAGCAGTACTTC.

This clonotype was counted at least ten times. This chain uses TRBV5-1 with TRBJ1-5, with D hard to call. V lost 1 base to trimming and J lost 3 bases, with 11 bases between them. The CDR3 sequence is 15 residues long. From germline, CDR1 is SGHRS and CDR2 YFSETQ. In nucleotides, the CDR3 is TGCGCCAGCAGCTTGAGGCCCGAGTCCAATCAGCCCCAGCATTTT. Translating it yields CASSLRPESNQPQHF.

This clonotype was detected many times. The chain employs TRBV18 and TRBJ2-2; 10 nucleotides match TRBD2. The CDR3 contains 15 residues. Trimming took 3 bases from V and 4 from J; bases not matched to a gene: 2. Germline V lookup: CDR1 KGHSH, CDR2 LQKENI. CDR3: CASSPGLAVTGELFF. CDR3 nucleotides: TGTGCCAGCTCACCTGGACTAGCGGTCACCGGGGAGCTGTTTTTT. The full variable domain, completed using reference TRBV18 and TRBJ2-2, is NAGVMQNPRHLVRRRGQEARLRCSPMKGHSHVYWYRQLPEEGLKFMVYLQKENIIDESGMPKERFSAEFPKEGPSILRIQQVVRGDSAAYFCASSPGLAVTGELFFGEGSRLTVL.

In this sample, this clonotype turned up a few times. The CDR3 loop is CASSEALLRDSSLEAFF. As DNA, the CDR3 is TGTGCCAGCAGTGAAGCGCTGCTTAGGGACAGTTCCCTTGAAGCTTTCTTT. The chain joins TRBV6-1 to TRBJ1-1; 7 nucleotides align to TRBD1. Trimming took 0 bases from V and 7 from J; bases not matched to a gene: 14. The germline V gene encodes CDR1 MNHNS and CDR2 SASEGT. The length of the CDR3 is 17 residues.

This clonotype was observed at least ten times. The gene calls are TRBV11-2 and TRBJ2-1; 8 bases are a match to TRBD2. CDR1 and CDR2 (germline): SGHAT, FQNNGV. After removal of 1 base from V and 5 bases from J, the junction contained 4 bases not matched to a gene. This CDR3 is built from 15 residues. The DNA for the CDR3 is TGTGCCAGCAGCTTAGCGGGAGGGAAAAACAATGAGCAGTTCTTC. It yields the protein CASSLAGGKNNEQFF.

This clonotype showed up just a few times. The chain recombines TRBV20-1 with TRBJ2-7; tentative D call: TRBD1 (6 bases). Trimming stripped 1 base from V and 0 bases from J, with 7 bases between. Germline loops: CDR1 DFQATT, CDR2 SNEGSKA (reference sequence). There are 13 residues in the CDR3. In DNA form, the CDR3 reads TGCAGTGCTAGAGCGGACAGCTCCTACGAGCAGTACTTC. Translating gives CSARADSSYEQYF.

About this clonotype itself: A much larger clone lies one base from this, so it may be a read error. The rearrangement links TRBV5-1 to TRBJ2-2, with 11 bases aligning to TRBD2. Looked up from germline, CDR1 is SGHRS and CDR2 is YFSETQ. The CDR3 is made up of 16 amino acids. The CDR3 region is CASSSGLAAGTGEPFF. DNA for the CDR3: TGCGCCAGCAGCTCGGGACTAGCGGCGGGCACCGGGGAGCCGTTTTTT.

This clonotype has ten or more counts. CDR3 sequence: CASSRDRGTNEKLFF. The CDR3 DNA reads TGTGCCAGCAGCCGGGACAGGGGCACTAATGAAAAACTGTTTTTT. V and J are TRBV7-9 and TRBJ1-4; 10 nucleotides line up with TRBD1. The V gene end was trimmed by 5 bases and the J gene end by 2 bases; junction bases not matched to a gene: 2. There are 15 residues in the CDR3. In germline, CDR1 is SEHNR, CDR2 FQNEAQ (reference sequence).

This clonotype is a singleton in its sample. V is TRBV7-9 and J is TRBJ2-2; D uncertain. This CDR3 is 16 amino acids long. The V gene's germline CDR1 is SEHNR and CDR2 FQNEAQ (reference sequence). V lost 4 bases and J 1 base, leaving 13 bases between the germline ends. CDR3 coding DNA: TGTGCCAGCAGCTCGAGCGTAGGGTTGAACACCGGGGAGCTGTTTTTT. Translation: CASSSSVGLNTGELFF.

This clonotype has more than one count but fewer than ten. Here the CDR3 reads CASSQEGGGGYTF. The CDR3 DNA is TGCGCCAGCAGCCAAGAAGGGGGTGGCGGCTACACCTTC. The chain has TRBV4-1 and TRBJ1-2, with TRBD1 as a possible D gene (6 bases). Germline V gene sequence: CDR1 MGHRA, CDR2 YSYEKL. This CDR3 has 13 residues. Trimming shortened V by 0 bases and J by 8 bases, and 10 bases separated the two germline ends.

The sample holds many counts of this clonotype. The J gene is TRBJ1-1, the V gene TRBV12-3 or TRBV12-4; tentatively, D is TRBD1 (5 bases). The CDR3 length is 14 residues. V gave up 5 bases and J gave up 1 base, with 11 bases separating them. DNA of the CDR3: TGTGCCAGCAGTGTGACAGCACCGAACACTGAAGCTTTCTTT. Translation gives CASSVTAPNTEAFF.

The chain links TRBV27 to TRBJ1-1; TRBD1 is a possible D gene (6 bases). From germline, CDR1 is MNHEY and CDR2 SMNVEV (reference sequence). The germline V and J ends were trimmed by 0 bases and 4 bases, with 21 bases remaining between them. The CDR3 runs to 18 residues. This chain's CDR3 is CASSLSQSGGWDGTEAFF. The CDR3 region has the DNA TGTGCCAGCAGTTTATCCCAGTCCGGGGGCTGGGATGGCACTGAAGCTTTCTTT.